These 3 T cell receptor beta chains were sequenced from one sample in a study of T cell clonotyping in hematopoietic cell transplantation. Sequencing used immunoSEQ multiplex PCR; TCRdb keeps in-frame clones, though not all of them. The repertoire consists of about 6,100 clones, with roughly 30% occurring once and the leading ten covering 17%. The specimen comprised peripheral blood mononuclear cells, sampled 30 days after allogeneic stem cell transplant. The receptors come from a female patient aged 50-59 years who had an allogeneic stem cell transplant from an unrelated donor, so the T cells may come from the graft donor. Some clones in this sample may be carry-over from other donors' samples.

The chain combines TRBV30 with TRBJ2-7; no reliable D call. V was cut by 1 base and J by 2 bases, with 15 bases left in between. Germline V lookup: CDR1 GTSNPN, CDR2 SVGIG (reference sequence). The CDR3 length is 15 residues. The CDR3 DNA reads TGTGCCTGGAGTGGGGGTGAGGACGGAGCCTACGAGCAGTACTTC. As protein: CAWSGGEDGAYEQYF.

In this sample, this clone turned up a few times. One end of the junction fails to match germline, which may point to a read error. The J gene is TRBJ1-1, the V gene TRBV5-1; D remains unclear. Germline loops: CDR1 SGHRS, CDR2 YFSETQ. The CDR3 sequence is 16 residues long. The CDR3 sequence is CASSLVWQTPNTEAFF. The CDR3 region has the DNA TGCGCCAGCAGCTTGGTCTGGCAGACACCGAACACTGAAGCCTTCTTT.

The chain has TRBV25-1 and TRBJ1-2, with D unclear. The CDR3 length is 11 residues. Trimming cost V 0 bases and J 9 bases, with 5 bases left between them. Germline V gene sequence: CDR1 MGHDK, CDR2 SYGVNS. CDR3 sequence (DNA): TGTGCCAGCAGTGAATATGGAAGCTACACCTTC. Translated: CASSEYGSYTF.